These 17 T cell receptor beta chains originate from one sample sequenced in a study of blood T cell repertoires in COVID-19. Assay: immunoSEQ multiplex PCR; the TCRdb copy retains only in-frame clones and omits some. The top ten hold about 4.1% of the sample, which has about 140,000 clones, just under 90% seen once. The sequenced material came from peripheral blood. The receptors come from a middle-aged woman with acute or convalescent COVID-19.

This clone was detected a few times. V and J are TRBV5-6 and TRBJ1-2; D gene ambiguous. Trimming removed 4 bases at V and 2 bases at J, with 12 bases between. The CDR3 spans 14 residues. Looked up from germline, CDR1 is SGHDT and CDR2 is YYEEEE. The DNA of the CDR3 is TGTGCCAGCAGCCGCCAGGATACGAACTATGGCTACACCTTC. This codes for CASSRQDTNYGYTF. Full variable domain (remainder filled in from reference TRBV5-6 and TRBJ1-2): DAGVTQSPTHLIKTRGQQVTLRCSPKSGHDTVSWYQQALGQGPQFIFQYYEEEERQRGNFPDRFSGHQFPNYSSELNVNALLLGDSALYLCASSRQDTNYGYTFGSGTRLTVV.

This clone has only one observation. The V call is TRBV18, the J call TRBJ1-3, with TRBD1 matching 9 bases. V lost 8 bases and J lost 2; bases outside the gene matches: 4. This CDR3 comprises 14 residues. Germline loops: CDR1 KGHSH, CDR2 LQKENI. Written as DNA, the CDR3 is TGTGCCAGCGAAACAGGGGGCACTGGAAACACCATATATTTT. Protein: CASETGGTGNTIYF.

The rearrangement links TRBV18 to TRBJ2-3, with TRBD2 matching 9 bases. From germline, CDR1 is KGHSH and CDR2 LQKENI. The CDR3 is made up of 18 amino acids. V gave up 1 base and J gave up 3 bases; unmatched junction bases: 11. CDR3 nucleotide sequence: TGTGCCAGCTCACCACGGCGGGGGGGAGAAGGTGCGACAGATACGCAGTATTTT. Its protein product is CASSPRRGGEGATDTQYF.

CDR3 residues: CASSEAGFSYEQYF. CDR3 in DNA: TGTGCCAGCAGTGAAGCTGGCTTTTCCTACGAGCAGTACTTC. This rearrangement joins TRBV2 to TRBJ2-7, with D hard to call. V lost 0 bases and J 1 base, leaving 7 bases between the germline ends. In germline, CDR1 is SNHLY, CDR2 FYNNEI. The CDR3 covers 14 residues.

This clone has ten or more counts. V gene TRBV7-9 combines with J gene TRBJ2-7; D possibly corresponds to TRBD1 (6 bases). Germline V gene sequence: CDR1 SEHNR, CDR2 FQNEAQ (reference sequence). V lost 5 bases and J 3 bases, leaving 14 bases between the germline ends. The CDR3 spans 14 residues. The CDR3 is CASSPTRGLYEQYF. Here the CDR3 DNA reads TGTGCCAGCAGCCCGACCAGGGGTCTCTACGAGCAGTACTTC.

The chain carries TRBV5-1 and TRBJ1-6; D remains ambiguous. This CDR3 is 16 amino acids long. Germline CDR1 is SGHRS and CDR2 is YFSETQ. Trimming pared 3 bases from V and 1 base from J, leaving 11 bases between. Written as DNA, the CDR3 is TGCGCCAGCAGCTCTTCTACCGGGTCCTATAATTCACCCCTCCACTTT. Translated, it gives CASSSSTGSYNSPLHF.

This clone was seen only a few times. The chain's CDR3 is CASSDSWDREAGANVLTF. The CDR3 DNA sequence: TGTGCCAGCAGTGACTCATGGGACAGGGAAGCTGGGGCCAACGTCCTGACTTTC. V usage is TRBV6-4 and J usage is TRBJ2-6; 9 nucleotides align to TRBD1. This CDR3 contains 18 residues. Germline V CDR1 and CDR2: MRHNA, SNTAGT. V lost 0 bases, J lost 2 bases, and 5 bases stayed unmatched.

The chain joins TRBV3-1 (or the pseudogene TRBV3-2) to TRBJ2-5; 10 bases map to TRBD2. J was trimmed by 3 bases and V by 3 bases; bases with no gene match: 10. CDR3 length: 17 amino acids. The germline V gene has CDR1 LGHDT and CDR2 YNNKEL (reference sequence). The CDR3 bases are TGTGCCAGCAGCCATGCAGCGGGGGGGTCACCCGAAGAGACCCAGTACTTC. Protein sequence: CASSHAAGGSPEETQYF.

The V call is TRBV27, the J call TRBJ1-1, with D hard to call. The CDR3 has 16 amino acids. V lost 0 bases, J lost 0 bases, and 11 bases lay in between. Germline loops: CDR1 MNHEY, CDR2 SMNVEV (reference sequence). CDR3 DNA: TGTGCCAGCAGTTTATCGAGAGGGTCGGTGAACACTGAAGCTTTCTTT. It translates to CASSLSRGSVNTEAFF.

This chain joins TRBV19 and TRBJ1-1; no definite D call. Trimming took off 6 bases at V and 5 bases at J, with 4 bases between the two ends. CDR1 is LNHDA, CDR2 SQIVND, per germline (reference sequence). The CDR3 has 10 amino acids. This CDR3 reads CASRETEAFF. The CDR3 DNA reads TGTGCCAGTAGAGAGACTGAAGCTTTCTTT.

The rearrangement links TRBV19 to TRBJ1-1; the D is unclear. The CDR3 extends over 14 amino acids. V gave up 4 bases and J gave up 1 base, with 10 bases separating them. The V gene's germline CDR1 is LNHDA and CDR2 SQIVND (reference sequence). CDR3 protein: CASSKWEGNTEAFF. In DNA form, the CDR3 reads TGTGCCAGTAGTAAATGGGAGGGGAACACTGAAGCTTTCTTT. The full variable domain, in which reference TRBV19 and TRBJ1-1 provide the parts outside the CDR3, is DGGITQSPKYLFRKEGQNVTLSCEQNLNHDAMYWYRQDPGQGLRLIYYSQIVNDFQKGDIAEGYSVSREKKESFPLTVTSAQKNPTAFYLCASSKWEGNTEAFFGQGTRLTVV.

The V gene is TRBV10-3, the J gene TRBJ2-1; 7 bases map to TRBD2. Germline V gene sequence: CDR1 ENHRY, CDR2 SYGVKD. This CDR3 is 13 amino acids long. V was pared by 4 bases and J by 7 bases, with 4 bases of the junction left unmatched. CDR3 amino acids: CAISAVGGNEQFF. The DNA of the CDR3 is TGTGCCATCAGTGCAGTCGGGGGGAATGAGCAGTTCTTC.

The chain uses TRBV27 and TRBJ2-5; 9 positions match TRBD1. Germline lookup yields CDR1 MNHEY and CDR2 SMNVEV (reference sequence). The CDR3 is 14 amino acids. The trim removed 7 bases at V and 5 bases at J, leaving 8 bases unmatched. For the CDR3, the DNA is TGTGCCAGCACCCCCACAGGGGGCCGGGAGACCCAGTACTTC. Translated, it gives CASTPTGGRETQYF.

The chain links TRBV27 to TRBJ2-3, with TRBD2 identical over 11 bases. The CDR3 is 20 residues long. V trimming: 2 bases; J trimming: 4 bases; junction bases outside the gene matches: 17. Germline V lookup: CDR1 MNHEY, CDR2 SMNVEV (reference sequence). The CDR3 here is CASSLGRTSGGLGWADTQYF. The CDR3 bases are TGTGCCAGCAGTTTAGGGCGCACTAGCGGGGGACTGGGGTGGGCAGATACGCAGTATTTT.

This clone has just one count. The V and J genes are TRBV15 and TRBJ2-5; maybe TRBD2 (6 bases). The CDR3 is 14 residues long. The germline CDR1 and CDR2 sequences are LNHNV and YYDKDF (reference sequence). The V gene lost 0 bases and the J gene lost 7 bases, with 12 bases spanning the gap. The chain's CDR3 is CATSRDYPGGTQYF. The CDR3 DNA follows: TGTGCCACCAGCAGAGACTACCCCGGGGGGACCCAGTACTTC.

V and J are TRBV7-2 and TRBJ1-4, with 9 bases aligning to TRBD1. Trimming took 4 bases from V and 7 from J; bases not matched to a gene: 10. The CDR3 is 16 amino acids. Germline V lookup: CDR1 SGHTA, CDR2 FQGNSA. The CDR3 loop reads CASSYLTQGAGEKLFF. The DNA for the CDR3 is TGTGCCAGCAGCTATCTTACACAGGGGGCTGGTGAAAAACTGTTTTTT.

V is TRBV3-1 (or the pseudogene TRBV3-2) and J is TRBJ2-7; 7 nucleotides match TRBD1. Losses at the gene ends were 0 bases for V and 0 bases for J; bases not matched to a gene: 17. The CDR3 has 20 residues. Germline V gene data show CDR1 as LGHDT and CDR2 as YNNKEL (reference sequence). The CDR3 coding sequence is TGTGCCAGCAGCCAAGAAGGGGAAACAGGGAATGGGGACAGCTCCTACGAGCAGTACTTC. Its translation: CASSQEGETGNGDSSYEQYF.